The rows below give T cell receptor beta chains drawn from one sample of a study of T cell repertoires in cytomegalovirus infection. For these receptors, no antigen is known. TCRdb fed the reads into MiXCR, producing one record per CDR3 protein. The table lists around 230,000 distinct CDR3 sequences, 35% to 45% of them singletons. Sample: CD8+ T cells from cultured PBMCs, taken from culture after CMV antigen stimulation. The receptors originated from a human donor in good health (CMV status not recorded). Some clones in this sample may be carry-over from other donors' samples. CDR3s include the opening cysteine and the closing phenylalanine or tryptophan. D genes are given only for firm matches. The listing skips clone size in some rows; elsewhere it reads once, few, many or a size class.

d_call j_call clone_size v_call cdr3_aa cdr3_nt
TRBD1 TRBJ1-1 . TRBV25-1 CASSYDRVGTEAFF TGTGCCAGCAGCTACGACAGGGTTGGCACTGAAGCTTTCTTT
TRBD2 TRBJ2-1 . TRBV27 CASSSGTSYEQFF TGTGCCAGCAGTTCAGGGACTAGCTATGAGCAGTTCTTC
. TRBJ1-4 . TRBV29-1 CSVVGEKLFF TGCAGCGTTGTTGGCGAAAAACTGTTTTTT
TRBD2 TRBJ2-1 few TRBV9 CASSGGGIHNEQFF TGTGCCAGCAGCGGGGGGGGGATCCACAATGAGCAGTTCTTC
. TRBJ2-1 many TRBV7-6 CASSLEAGVSSYNEQFF TGTGCCAGCAGCTTAGAGGCAGGGGTCAGCTCCTACAATGAGCAGTTCTTC
. TRBJ1-5 . TRBV12-3/TRBV12-4 CASSLRQANQPQHF TGTGCCAGCAGTCTGAGACAGGCCAATCAGCCCCAGCATTTT
. TRBJ2-1 few TRBV12-3/TRBV12-4 CASSPKGVTNEQFF TGTGCCAGCAGTCCGAAGGGGGTCACCAATGAGCAGTTCTTC
. TRBJ2-1 few TRBV6-1 CASSELSRENEQFF TGTGCCAGCAGTGAACTATCCAGGGAAAATGAGCAGTTCTTC
. TRBJ2-3 few TRBV19 CASSMVSRSRTDTQYF TGTGCCAGTAGTATGGTGTCCCGATCCCGCACAGATACGCAGTATTTT
TRBD1 TRBJ2-5 many TRBV5-1 CASSLSSDRAQETTYF TGCGCCAGCAGCTTGTCTTCTGACAGGGCCCAAGAGACCACGTACTTC
. TRBJ2-1 few TRBV6-4 CASSDRAGARDNEQFF TGTGCCAGCAGTGACAGGGCGGGGGCGCGGGACAATGAGCAGTTCTTC
. TRBJ2-7 . TRBV27 CASSLRSGGAYEQYF TGTGCCAGCAGTTTAAGATCAGGCGGAGCTTACGAGCAGTACTTC
TRBD2 TRBJ2-7 . TRBV5-5 CASSGGLAPRTGYEQYF TGTGCCAGCAGCGGTGGACTAGCGCCTCGGACGGGCTACGAGCAGTACTTC
TRBD1 TRBJ1-1 . TRBV19 CASSWGGGDMSTEAFF TGTGCCAGTAGTTGGGGAGGGGGCGATATGAGCACTGAAGCTTTCTTT
. TRBJ1-4 few TRBV20-1 CSAREWGGHEKLFF TGCAGTGCTAGAGAATGGGGAGGCCATGAAAAACTGTTTTTT
. TRBJ1-1 few TRBV3-1 CASSQDHGREITEAFF TGTGCCAGCAGCCAAGATCACGGCAGGGAAATCACTGAAGCTTTCTTT
TRBD2 TRBJ2-1 . TRBV11-2 CASSLSLGLAYNEQFF TGTGCCAGCAGCTTAAGCCTAGGACTAGCCTACAATGAGCAGTTCTTC
TRBD2 TRBJ2-2 . TRBV2 CASSVMGSGRANTGELFF TGTGCCAGCAGTGTAATGGGTAGCGGGAGGGCTAACACCGGGGAGCTGTTTTTT
TRBD1 TRBJ1-1 few TRBV23-1 CASRPTTGASNTEAFF TGCGCCAGCAGACCCACAACAGGGGCTTCGAACACTGAAGCTTTCTTT
. TRBJ1-5 few TRBV6-1 CASSDRGQPQHF TGTGCCAGCAGTGACAGGGGTCAGCCCCAGCATTTT
. TRBJ2-1 few TRBV7-8 CASSSLGGALYNEQFF TGTGCCAGCAGCTCCCTCGGGGGAGCCCTATACAATGAGCAGTTCTTC
TRBD1 TRBJ2-7 . TRBV20-1 CSASTGVEQYF TGCAGTGCATCTACAGGGGTGGAGCAGTACTTC
TRBD1 TRBJ1-1 many TRBV6-5 CASSSGQVNTGNTEAFF TGTGCCAGCAGCTCCGGACAGGTTAATACAGGGAACACTGAAGCTTTCTTT
. TRBJ1-4 . TRBV27 CASSLFPPLGKLFF TGTGCCAGCAGTTTATTCCCCCCCCTGGGAAAACTGTTTTTT
. TRBJ1-4 . TRBV14 CASSQGRINEKLFF TGTGCCAGCAGCCAAGGCAGGATTAATGAAAAACTGTTTTTT
TRBD2 TRBJ2-1 few TRBV7-6 CASSPPRLAGEGEQFF TGTGCCAGCAGCCCGCCGCGACTAGCGGGGGAAGGTGAGCAGTTCTTC
TRBD1 TRBJ2-7 . TRBV12-3/TRBV12-4 CASSFGTESSYEQYF TGTGCCAGCAGTTTTGGGACAGAAAGCTCCTACGAGCAGTACTTC
. TRBJ2-1 few TRBV7-9 CASSYMTGSSYNEQFF TGTGCCAGCAGCTACATGACTGGCAGCTCCTACAATGAGCAGTTCTTC
TRBD1 TRBJ2-1 . TRBV19 CASSPRTGAENEQFF TGTGCCAGTAGTCCACGGACAGGGGCGGAAAATGAGCAGTTCTTC
. TRBJ2-7 few TRBV3-1 CASRARGGTPYEQYF TGTGCCAGCAGAGCCAGGGGGGGAACCCCCTACGAGCAGTACTTC
. TRBJ1-1 . TRBV7-9 CASSTYTEAFF TGTGCCAGCAGTACATACACTGAAGCTTTCTTT
. TRBJ1-1 . TRBV29-1 CSVEGQGTTEAFF TGCAGCGTTGAAGGTCAGGGGACCACTGAAGCTTTCTTT